Reported below is one T cell receptor (beta chain). Its target is not known. The PCR contained 60 Vbeta and 13 Jbeta primers. Data came from immunoSEQ multiplex PCR; TCRdb stores just in-frame clones and leaves some out. The sample includes approximately 150,000 clones, 79% of them seen just once. These data come from a study of cytomegalovirus exposure and HLA in healthy donors. At the level of the study: Out of 150 million to 200 million T cells, an earlier analysis found around 120 million unique TCR beta sequences in total.

The V end was cut by 7 bases, the J end by 0 bases, with 10 bases between. The V gene's germline CDR1 is SQVTM and CDR2 ANQGSEA. The CDR3 sequence is 13 residues long. General study results and limits: Another analysis was done later, and it associated roughly 15,000 TCR beta sequences with HLA alleles at 0.05 false discovery rate. Analysis performed later showed TCR beta chains linked to HLA being more clonally expanded than equally common others. In a later analysis, TCR beta V- and J-gene trimming was associated with a missense DCLRE1C variant.

The V and J genes are TRBV29-1 and TRBJ2-1; TRBD1 might be the D (5 bases). The specimen was PBMCs. The source of this sequence is a man aged 35 to 55 in good health and CMV-seronegative. The CDR3 sequence: CSAQGGSYNEQFF. CDR3 bases: TGCAGCGCCCAGGGTGGCTCCTACAATGAGCAGTTCTTC.